Included here is one T cell receptor beta chain sequence, with context. There is no known antigen for this receptor. No base-level quality is on record; no much larger clone is a single base apart. The method was PCR. Sequencing instrument: Illumina HiSeq 2000. Clones were called with MiXCR by TCRdb after fastp trimmed the public reads at Q25, and only in-frame beta chains were retained. Rows with a matching CDR3 protein are joined into one entry that keeps the most common DNA and genes. The sample contains over 9,500 distinct CDR3 sequences, around half of them found a single time. Under 30% of the sample is taken by the ten largest. The junction shows trimming of 3 bases on V and 0 bases on J, plus 5 bases between the germline ends. CDR1 and CDR2 are read off the germline V gene as SGHTA and FQGNSA. The CDR3 runs 13 residues from the cysteine to the phenylalanine. Only the CDR3 region is kept as DNA, spanning 39 bases read in frame from base 1.

This specimen belongs to a study of tumor-infiltrating lymphocytes in oesophageal squamous cell carcinoma (dated by TCRdb to 2016 to 2017). The chain employs TRBV7-2 and TRBJ1-1; too little of a D gene remains to name it. The TCR originated in a male donor with esophageal squamous cell carcinoma. The sequenced material came from esophageal tumor tissue. For the CDR3, the sequence is CASSFSVNTEAFF. The bases are TGTGCCAGCAGCTTTTCGGTGAACACTGAAGCTTTCTTT.